The 27 T cell receptor beta chains given below trace back to one sample, sequenced in a study of cytomegalovirus exposure and HLA in healthy donors. Primers: 60 Vbeta forward and 13 Jbeta reverse. Method: immunoSEQ multiplex PCR; TCRdb's copy keeps in-frame clones and lacks some. The sample consists of 120,000 or so clones, roughly 85% of them appearing once. Specimen: PBMCs. The receptors originated from a woman aged 35 to 49 in good health and CMV-seropositive.

The chain links TRBV11-3 to TRBJ2-2; D possibly corresponds to TRBD1 (5 bases). Germline CDR1 and CDR2: SGHNT and YENEEA. The ends were cut back, 5 bases at V and 6 bases at J, with 19 bases in the middle. The CDR3 runs to 16 residues. CDR3 region: CASSRRVGRVAGELFF. The CDR3 bases are TGTGCCAGCAGCCGACGGGTCGGCAGGGTGGCCGGGGAGCTGTTTTTT.

This chain joins TRBV4-2 and TRBJ1-2; D might be TRBD1 (5 bases). CDR1 is LGHNA, CDR2 YNFKEQ, per germline. This CDR3 comprises 16 residues. V was clipped by 3 bases and J by 6 bases, with 20 bases between them. CDR3 coding DNA: TGTGCCAGCAGCCATCCCGGGGGGAGGGTGGTGGATGGCTACACCTTC. This codes for CASSHPGGRVVDGYTF.

The V gene is TRBV29-1, the J gene TRBJ2-5, with 12 nucleotides matching TRBD1. This CDR3 is 15 amino acids long. The V and J ends lost 4 bases and 4 bases, in that order; junction bases with no gene match: 7. Germline V gene data show CDR1 as SQVTM and CDR2 as ANQGSEA. DNA of the CDR3: TGCAGCGTTGCCCCAGGGACAGGGGGCGGAGAGACCCAGTACTTC. It codes for CSVAPGTGGGETQYF.

The chain recombines TRBV27 with TRBJ1-6; TRBD1 aligns across 8 bases. The J segment lost 10 bases and the V segment lost 3 bases, leaving 2 bases of the junction unmatched. This CDR3 is built from 13 residues. CDR1 and CDR2 from the germline V gene are MNHEY and SMNVEV (reference sequence). The chain's CDR3 is CASSFGQGSPLHF. In DNA form, the CDR3 reads TGTGCCAGCAGTTTTGGACAGGGATCACCCCTCCACTTT.

This clone was detected only once. The V call is TRBV18, the J call TRBJ2-2; 9 nucleotides align to TRBD2. V trimming: 2 bases; J trimming: 4 bases; junction bases outside the gene matches: 14. The V gene's germline CDR1 is KGHSH and CDR2 LQKENI. The CDR3 spans 19 residues. The CDR3 protein is CASSPAISIGGRATGELFF. The CDR3 nucleotides read TGTGCCAGCTCACCAGCCATCAGCATCGGCGGGAGGGCCACCGGGGAGCTGTTTTTT.

The V call is TRBV9, the J call TRBJ2-1; D is ambiguous. The V gene lost 0 bases and the J gene lost 8 bases, with 6 bases spanning the gap. The CDR3 contains 12 residues. Germline loops: CDR1 SGDLS, CDR2 YYNGEE. CDR3 nucleotides: TGTGCCAGCAGCGTAGGAGGTTATGAGCAGTTCTTC. This sequence encodes CASSVGGYEQFF.

The rearrangement uses TRBV5-1 and TRBJ2-2, with D possibly being TRBD1 (8 bases). The germline CDR1 and CDR2 sequences are SGHRS and YFSETQ. The CDR3 loop spans 15 amino acids. V lost 2 bases to trimming and J lost 6 bases, with 14 bases between them. The CDR3 is CASSFLTGGAGELFF. CDR3 nucleotides: TGCGCCAGCAGCTTCTTAACAGGGGGGGCCGGGGAGCTGTTTTTT.

In the case of this clone: Other DNA sequences within the sample encode an identical CDR3. The J gene is TRBJ2-2, the V gene TRBV9; D possibly corresponds to TRBD2 (6 bases). The CDR3 is 13 amino acids. The V end lost 2 bases, the J end lost 5 bases, and 7 bases lay between the germline ends. The germline gives CDR1 SGDLS, CDR2 YYNGEE. The CDR3 region is CASSVGGTGELFF. The DNA for the CDR3 is TGTGCCAGCAGCGTGGGAGGAACCGGGGAGCTGTTTTTT.

In this sample, this clone turned up a few times. V gene TRBV9 combines with J gene TRBJ2-1, with D tentatively TRBD2 (5 bases). The germline gives CDR1 SGDLS, CDR2 YYNGEE. CDR3 length equals 15 residues. The V end was cut by 0 bases, the J end by 5 bases, with 12 bases between. The CDR3 reads CASSVASGVHNEQFF. CDR3 nucleotide sequence: TGTGCCAGCAGCGTAGCCAGCGGAGTGCACAATGAGCAGTTCTTC.

The V and J genes are TRBV18 and TRBJ2-7, with TRBD2 matching over 7 bases. The CDR3 length is 15 residues. Looked up from germline, CDR1 is KGHSH and CDR2 is LQKENI. Unmatched junction bases numbered 9, after V lost 3 bases and J lost 4 bases. CDR3 amino acids: CASSPQPGGIYEQYF. The CDR3 nucleotides read TGTGCCAGCTCACCCCAGCCGGGAGGTATATACGAGCAGTACTTC.

The rearrangement links TRBV7-2 to TRBJ2-1, with 11 bases matching TRBD2. After removal of 0 bases from V and 8 bases from J, the junction contained 9 bases not matched to a gene. This CDR3 is 17 amino acids long. Germline lookup yields CDR1 SGHTA and CDR2 FQGNSA. CDR3 sequence: CASSLARIAGGLDEQFF. The CDR3 DNA is TGTGCCAGCAGCTTAGCGCGTATAGCGGGAGGGCTAGATGAGCAGTTCTTC. Based on the CDR3 plus reference TRBV7-2 and TRBJ2-1, the full variable domain is GAGVSQSPSNKVTEKGKDVELRCDPISGHTALYWYRQSLGQGLEFLIYFQGNSAPDKSGLPSDRFSAERTGGSVSTLTIQRTQQEDSAVYLCASSLARIAGGLDEQFFGPGTRLTVL.

The rearrangement joins TRBV30 to TRBJ2-1; possible D gene TRBD1, 5 bases. V was pared by 3 bases and J by 5 bases, with 8 bases between. The CDR3 totals 12 residues. Germline assignment: CDR1 GTSNPN and CDR2 SVGIG (reference sequence). The CDR3 nucleotides are TGTGCCTGGAGCCCAGGGAACAATGAGCAGTTCTTC. Protein product: CAWSPGNNEQFF.

The chain couples TRBV6-5 to TRBJ2-7; 9 bases align to TRBD2. This CDR3 has 15 amino acids. The J segment lost 5 bases and the V segment lost 7 bases, leaving 12 bases of the junction unmatched. Germline assignment: CDR1 MNHEY and CDR2 SVGAGI. The CDR3 coding sequence is TGTGCCAGCACCCGCGCGAGCGGGAGGAACCACGAGCAGTACTTC. Protein sequence: CASTRASGRNHEQYF.

The chain carries TRBV9 and TRBJ2-3, with TRBD2 matching 14 bases. The CDR3 has 16 residues. Germline V gene data show CDR1 as SGDLS and CDR2 as YYNGEE. Trimming took 4 bases from V and 6 from J; bases not matched to a gene: 7. CDR3 region: CASSLRTSGRIDTQYF. The CDR3 DNA reads as TGTGCCAGCAGCCTCCGGACTAGCGGGAGGATTGATACGCAGTATTTT.

The J gene is TRBJ2-7, the V gene TRBV7-9; 8 positions match TRBD2. The CDR3 extends over 15 amino acids. From germline, CDR1 is SEHNR and CDR2 FQNEAQ (reference sequence). The V gene end was trimmed by 5 bases and the J gene end by 2 bases; junction bases not matched to a gene: 8. For the CDR3, the DNA is TGTGCCAGCAGCCCCGGGGGGGCTCGAGCCTACGAGCAGTACTTC. Amino acids: CASSPGGARAYEQYF.

The V and J genes are TRBV5-5 and TRBJ1-1; TRBD1 agrees at 8 bases. There are 14 residues in the CDR3. Per the germline V gene, CDR1 is SGHKS and CDR2 is YYEKEE (reference sequence). With V trimmed by 2 bases and J by 3 bases, 3 bases remained unmatched. The CDR3 here is CASSLGTGYTEAFF. CDR3 nucleotide sequence: TGTGCCAGCAGCTTAGGGACAGGCTACACTGAAGCTTTCTTT. Together with reference TRBV5-5 and TRBJ1-1, the CDR3 gives the full variable domain: DAGVTQSPTHLIKTRGQQVTLRCSPISGHKSVSWYQQVLGQGPQFIFQYYEKEERGRGNFPDRFSARQFPNYSSELNVNALLLGDSALYLCASSLGTGYTEAFFGQGTRLTVV.

V gene TRBV6-5 combines with J gene TRBJ1-1; 8 bases line up with TRBD1. CDR3 length: 15 residues. CDR1 and CDR2 (germline): MNHEY, SVGAGI. J gave up 0 bases and V 3 bases, and 3 bases lay outside the gene matches. The CDR3 spells CASSYRTGMNTEAFF. The CDR3 bases are TGTGCCAGCAGTTATCGGACAGGGATGAACACTGAAGCTTTCTTT.

The chain combines TRBV7-9 with TRBJ1-3; a weak D match, TRBD1 (6 bases). Deletions cut 3 bases from V and 0 bases from J, with 12 bases between. The CDR3 has 16 amino acids. From germline, CDR1 is SEHNR and CDR2 FQNEAQ (reference sequence). CDR3 sequence: CASSFPDRLSGNTIYF. For the CDR3, the DNA is TGTGCCAGCAGCTTTCCGGACAGACTCTCTGGAAACACCATATATTTT.

V and J are TRBV9 and TRBJ2-5, with unresolved D. Germline values: CDR1 SGDLS, CDR2 YYNGEE. This CDR3 spans 14 amino acids. Between the trimmed V and J ends, which lost 0 bases and 5 bases, there was a span of 11 bases. The CDR3 DNA is TGTGCCAGCAGCGTAGAAGGCGGTGGGGAGACCCAGTACTTC. It yields the protein CASSVEGGGETQYF.

This clone appeared a single time. The rearrangement uses TRBV27 and TRBJ1-1; no clear D. Per the germline V gene, CDR1 is MNHEY and CDR2 is SMNVEV (reference sequence). CDR3 length: 13 residues. Trimming stripped 4 bases from V and 7 bases from J, with 13 bases between. The CDR3 sequence: CASSWAPNGEAFF. The DNA for the CDR3 is TGTGCCAGCAGTTGGGCACCGAACGGTGAAGCTTTCTTT.

This clone was counted a single time. This chain joins TRBV29-1 and TRBJ1-1; unclear D gene. This CDR3 comprises 11 residues. V was shortened by 4 bases and J by 0 bases, with 3 bases between the two germline ends. The V gene's germline CDR1 is SQVTM and CDR2 ANQGSEA. In nucleotides, the CDR3 is TGCAGCGTTGGCGTGAACACTGAAGCTTTCTTT. It yields the protein CSVGVNTEAFF.

Remarks on this clone: One end of the junction fails to match germline, which may point to a read error. The chain carries TRBV7-9 and TRBJ2-5, with TRBD2 matching 8 bases. Germline V gene sequence: CDR1 SEHNR, CDR2 FQNEAQ (reference sequence). The length of the CDR3 is 17 residues. The CDR3 here is CSSSLGRGGALQETQYF. CDR3 DNA: TGTTCCAGCAGCTTGGGCCGGGGGGGGGCATTGCAAGAGACCCAGTACTTC.

The chain carries TRBV5-1 and TRBJ2-1; D uncertain. V was pared by 2 bases and J by 5 bases, with 14 bases between. The CDR3 sequence is 15 residues long. CDR1 and CDR2 from the germline V gene are SGHRS and YFSETQ. CDR3: CASSLVAGWDNEQFF. The CDR3 DNA sequence: TGCGCCAGCAGCTTAGTTGCAGGTTGGGACAATGAGCAGTTCTTC.

The table lists this clone with a few counts. This chain connects TRBV10-1 to TRBJ2-7; tentatively, D is TRBD1 (6 bases). Germline CDR1 WNHNN, CDR2 SYGVQD (reference sequence). V lost 3 bases and J lost 3, with 18 bases in between. CDR3 size: 16 residues. The CDR3, as DNA: TGCGCCAGCAGTGAATTTGAATCCGGGACATACTACGAGCAGTACTTC. Translation gives CASSEFESGTYYEQYF.

This clone appeared a few times. The chain combines TRBV5-1 with TRBJ2-5; TRBD2 agrees at 10 bases. J was trimmed by 0 bases and V by 2 bases; bases with no gene match: 7. CDR3 length equals 17 residues. The V gene's germline CDR1 is SGHRS and CDR2 YFSETQ. CDR3 in DNA: TGCGCCAGCAGCTTCGGACTAGCGGTCCAGTACCAAGAGACCCAGTACTTC. It is translated as CASSFGLAVQYQETQYF. Drawing the rest from reference TRBV5-1 and TRBJ2-5, the complete variable domain is KAGVTQTPRYLIKTRGQQVTLSCSPISGHRSVSWYQQTPGQGLQFLFEYFSETQRNKGNFPGRFSGRQFSNSRSEMNVSTLELGDSALYLCASSFGLAVQYQETQYFGPGTRLLVL.

The genes are TRBV7-2 and TRBJ1-4, with a possible D match to TRBD1 (6 bases). Germline CDR1 SGHTA, CDR2 FQGNSA. This CDR3 is 14 amino acids long. The V end was cut by 3 bases, the J end by 1 base, with 6 bases between. This chain's CDR3 is CASSLTGTNEKLFF. For the CDR3, the DNA is TGTGCCAGCAGCTTGACAGGAACTAATGAAAAACTGTTTTTT.

The chain links TRBV19 to TRBJ2-3; the D gene is possibly TRBD2 (6 bases). The germline CDR1 and CDR2 sequences are LNHDA and SQIVND (reference sequence). Trimming cost V 8 bases and J 6 bases, with 21 bases left between them. CDR3 length equals 15 residues. CDR3 DNA: TGTGCCAGTGGAGCGGGTGCAGCATTTTTGGATACGCAGTATTTT. As protein: CASGAGAAFLDTQYF.